This T cell receptor beta chain was sequenced for a study of blood T cell repertoires in COVID-19. Study summary: There were acute and convalescent COVID-19 samples, and they came from the United States, Italy and Spain. The analysed material was cDNA or gDNA that came from T cells, B-cell-depleted T cells, or PBMCs.

Per the study methods: Estimates of nucleated cell counts were drawn from the amplification of reference gene primers. Sequencing was performed with immunoSEQ multiplex PCR; in TCRdb, only in-frame clones are kept and a portion is missing. V and J calls and clone size are given by that table; D and trimming were obtained from the DNA. The sample carries around 50,000 clones, 82% recorded once. This CDR3 spans 14 amino acids. Looked up from germline, CDR1 is SGHAT and CDR2 is FQNNGV. Trimming removed 5 bases from V and 8 bases from J, with 13 bases in between. The sequence was obtained from a woman aged 60-75 years with acute or convalescent COVID-19. The rearrangement links TRBV11-2 to TRBJ1-6; D gene unclear. The source material was peripheral blood. DNA for the CDR3: TGTGCCAGCAGCCCCCCAGGATCTTATTCACCCCTCCACTTT. This translates into CASSPPGSYSPLHF.